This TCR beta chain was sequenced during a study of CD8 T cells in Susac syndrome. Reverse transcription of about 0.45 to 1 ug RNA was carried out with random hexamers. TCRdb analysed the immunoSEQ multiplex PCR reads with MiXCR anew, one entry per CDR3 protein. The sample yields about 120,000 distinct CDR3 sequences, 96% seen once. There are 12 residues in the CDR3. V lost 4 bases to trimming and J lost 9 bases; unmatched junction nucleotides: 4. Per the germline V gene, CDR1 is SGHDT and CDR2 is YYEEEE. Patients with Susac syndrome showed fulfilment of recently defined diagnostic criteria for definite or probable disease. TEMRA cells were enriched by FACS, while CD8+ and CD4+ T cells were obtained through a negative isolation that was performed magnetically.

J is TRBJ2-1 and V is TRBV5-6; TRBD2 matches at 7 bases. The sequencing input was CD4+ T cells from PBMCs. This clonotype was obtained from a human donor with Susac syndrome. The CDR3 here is CASSGDYPEQFF. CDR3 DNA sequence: TGTGCCAGCAGCGGGGACTATCCTGAGCAGTTCTTC. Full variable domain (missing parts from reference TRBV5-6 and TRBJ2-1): DAGVTQSPTHLIKTRGQQVTLRCSPKSGHDTVSWYQQALGQGPQFIFQYYEEEERQRGNFPDRFSGHQFPNYSSELNVNALLLGDSALYLCASSGDYPEQFFGPGTRLTVL.